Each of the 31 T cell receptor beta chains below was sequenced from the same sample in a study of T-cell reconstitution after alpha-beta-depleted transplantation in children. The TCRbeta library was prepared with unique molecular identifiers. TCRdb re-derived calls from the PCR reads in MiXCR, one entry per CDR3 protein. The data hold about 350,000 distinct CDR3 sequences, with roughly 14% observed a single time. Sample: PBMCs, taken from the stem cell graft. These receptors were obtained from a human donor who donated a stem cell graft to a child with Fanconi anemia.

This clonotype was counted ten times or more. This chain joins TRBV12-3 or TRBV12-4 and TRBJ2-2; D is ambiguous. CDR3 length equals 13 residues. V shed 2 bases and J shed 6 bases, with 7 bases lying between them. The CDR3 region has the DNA TGTGCCAGCAGTTTATCTGTCCCCGGGGAGCTGTTTTTT. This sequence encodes CASSLSVPGELFF.

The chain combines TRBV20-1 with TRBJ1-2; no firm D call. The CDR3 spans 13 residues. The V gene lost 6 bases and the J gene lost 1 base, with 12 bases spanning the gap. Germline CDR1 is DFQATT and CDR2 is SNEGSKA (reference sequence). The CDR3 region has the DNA TGCAGTGCCGGTGACACCTTTAACTATGGCTACACCTTC. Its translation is CSAGDTFNYGYTF.

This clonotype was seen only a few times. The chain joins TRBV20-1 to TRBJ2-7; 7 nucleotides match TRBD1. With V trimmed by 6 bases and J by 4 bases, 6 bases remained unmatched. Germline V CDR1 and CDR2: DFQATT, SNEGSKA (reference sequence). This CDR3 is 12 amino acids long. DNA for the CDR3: TGCAGTGCCACGGGACAGCGATACGAGCAGTACTTC. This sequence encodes CSATGQRYEQYF.

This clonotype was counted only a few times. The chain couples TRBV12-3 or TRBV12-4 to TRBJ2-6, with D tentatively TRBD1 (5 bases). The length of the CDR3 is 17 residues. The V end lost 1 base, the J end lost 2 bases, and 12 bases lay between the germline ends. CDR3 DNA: TGTGCCAGCAGTTTAGGGTCCGGCAGGGCTGGGGCCAACGTCCTGACTTTC. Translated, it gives CASSLGSGRAGANVLTF.

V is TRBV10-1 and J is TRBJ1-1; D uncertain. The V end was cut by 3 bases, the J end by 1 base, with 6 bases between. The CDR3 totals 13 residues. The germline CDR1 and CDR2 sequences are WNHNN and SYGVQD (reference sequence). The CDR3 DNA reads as TGCGCCAGCAGTGAACTAAAGAACACTGAAGCTTTCTTT. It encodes CASSELKNTEAFF.

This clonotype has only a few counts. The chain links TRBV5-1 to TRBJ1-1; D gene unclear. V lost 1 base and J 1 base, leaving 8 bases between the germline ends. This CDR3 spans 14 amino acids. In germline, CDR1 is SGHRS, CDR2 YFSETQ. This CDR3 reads CASSLSGKNTEAFF. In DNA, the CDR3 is TGCGCCAGCAGCTTGTCGGGCAAGAACACTGAAGCTTTCTTT.

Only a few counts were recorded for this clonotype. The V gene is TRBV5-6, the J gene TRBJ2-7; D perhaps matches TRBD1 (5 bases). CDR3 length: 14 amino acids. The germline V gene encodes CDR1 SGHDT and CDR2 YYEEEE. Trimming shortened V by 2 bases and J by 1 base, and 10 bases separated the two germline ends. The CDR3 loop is CASSFPTVSYEQYF. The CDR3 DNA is TGTGCCAGCAGCTTCCCGACAGTATCCTACGAGCAGTACTTC.

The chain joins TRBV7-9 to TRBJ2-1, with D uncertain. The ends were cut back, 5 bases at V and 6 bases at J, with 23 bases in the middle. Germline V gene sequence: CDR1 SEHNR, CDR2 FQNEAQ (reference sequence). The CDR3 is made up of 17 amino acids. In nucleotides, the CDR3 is TGTGCCAGCAGCCCAAGGTCGTCCGGGTTTGTCGCCAATGAGCAGTTCTTC. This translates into CASSPRSSGFVANEQFF.

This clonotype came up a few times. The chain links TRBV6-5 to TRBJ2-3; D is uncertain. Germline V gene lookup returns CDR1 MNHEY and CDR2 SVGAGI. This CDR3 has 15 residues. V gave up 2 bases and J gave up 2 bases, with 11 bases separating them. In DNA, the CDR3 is TGTGCCAGCAGTTACGGGTCGCCGAACACAGATACGCAGTATTTT. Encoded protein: CASSYGSPNTDTQYF.

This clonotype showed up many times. The CDR3: CSTSPGQQEADTQYF. The CDR3 nucleotides are TGCAGTACCTCCCCCGGACAGCAGGAGGCAGATACGCAGTATTTT. The chain recombines TRBV20-1 with TRBJ2-3; a possible D gene is TRBD1 (6 bases). The germline V gene encodes CDR1 DFQATT and CDR2 SNEGSKA (reference sequence). Trimming stripped 8 bases from V and 4 bases from J, with 22 bases between. The CDR3 length is 15 residues.

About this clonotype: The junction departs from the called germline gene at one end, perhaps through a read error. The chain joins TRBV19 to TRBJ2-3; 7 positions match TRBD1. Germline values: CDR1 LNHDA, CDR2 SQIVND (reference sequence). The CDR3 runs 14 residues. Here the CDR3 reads CASSLDRATDTQYF. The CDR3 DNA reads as TGTGCCAGTAGTCTAGACAGGGCCACAGATACGCAGTATTTT.

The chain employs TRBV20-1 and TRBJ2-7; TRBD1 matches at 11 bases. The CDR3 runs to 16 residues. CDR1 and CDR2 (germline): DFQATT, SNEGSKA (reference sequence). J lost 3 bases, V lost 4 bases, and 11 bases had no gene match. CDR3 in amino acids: CSATRGGTGGDYEQYF. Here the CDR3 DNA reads TGCAGTGCTACCCGAGGGGGGACAGGGGGTGACTACGAGCAGTACTTC.

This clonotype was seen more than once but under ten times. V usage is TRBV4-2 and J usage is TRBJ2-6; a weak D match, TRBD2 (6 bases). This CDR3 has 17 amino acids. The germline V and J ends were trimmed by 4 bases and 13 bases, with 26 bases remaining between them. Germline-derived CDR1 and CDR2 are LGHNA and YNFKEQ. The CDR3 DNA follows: TGTGCCAGCAGCCTCGAAACTGCCGGGACTGATGAATCAGTCCTGACTTTC. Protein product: CASSLETAGTDESVLTF.

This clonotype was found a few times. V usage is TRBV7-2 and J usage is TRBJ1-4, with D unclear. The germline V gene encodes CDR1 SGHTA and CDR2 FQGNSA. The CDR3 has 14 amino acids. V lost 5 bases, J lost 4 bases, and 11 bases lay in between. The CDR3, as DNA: TGTGCCAGCAGCCCGGACGGAATTAATGAAAAACTGTTTTTT. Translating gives CASSPDGINEKLFF.

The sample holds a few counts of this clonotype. CDR3 in amino acids: CASGSLTANTGELFF. The CDR3 DNA reads as TGCGCCAGCGGCAGCCTCACCGCGAACACCGGGGAGCTGTTTTTT. The rearrangement uses TRBV4-3 and TRBJ2-2, with D unresolved. Germline V gene data show CDR1 as LGHNA and CDR2 as YSLEER. V lost 8 bases and J lost 0, with 13 bases in between. The CDR3 consists of 15 residues.

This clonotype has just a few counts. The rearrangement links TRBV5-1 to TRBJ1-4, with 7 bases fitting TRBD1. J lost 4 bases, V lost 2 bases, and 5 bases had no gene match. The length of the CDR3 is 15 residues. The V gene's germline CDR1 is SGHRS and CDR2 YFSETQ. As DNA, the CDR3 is TGCGCCAGCAGCTTACAGGGGACCCGTAATGAAAAACTGTTTTTT. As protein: CASSLQGTRNEKLFF.

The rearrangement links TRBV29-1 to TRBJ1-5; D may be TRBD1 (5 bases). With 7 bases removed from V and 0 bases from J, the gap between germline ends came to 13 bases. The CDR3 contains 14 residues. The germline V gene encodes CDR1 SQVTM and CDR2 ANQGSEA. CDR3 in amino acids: CSATTDNSNQPQHF. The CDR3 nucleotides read TGCAGCGCTACGACAGACAATAGCAATCAGCCCCAGCATTTT.

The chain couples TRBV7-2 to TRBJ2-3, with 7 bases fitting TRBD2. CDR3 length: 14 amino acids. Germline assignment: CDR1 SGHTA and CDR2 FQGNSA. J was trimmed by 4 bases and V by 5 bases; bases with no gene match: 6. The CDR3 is CASSPGLQPDTQYF. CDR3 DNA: TGTGCCAGCAGCCCGGGACTACAACCAGATACGCAGTATTTT.

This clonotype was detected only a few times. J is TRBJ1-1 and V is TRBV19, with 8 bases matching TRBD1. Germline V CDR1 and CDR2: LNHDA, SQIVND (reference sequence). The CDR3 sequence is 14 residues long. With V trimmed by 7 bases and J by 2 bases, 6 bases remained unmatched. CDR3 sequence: CASTETGDNTEAFF. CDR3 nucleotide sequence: TGTGCCAGTACGGAGACAGGGGACAACACTGAAGCTTTCTTT.

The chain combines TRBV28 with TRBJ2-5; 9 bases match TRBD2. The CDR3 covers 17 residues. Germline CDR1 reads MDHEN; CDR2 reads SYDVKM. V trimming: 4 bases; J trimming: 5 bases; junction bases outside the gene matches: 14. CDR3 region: CASSSRGGGGGEETQYF. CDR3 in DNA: TGTGCCAGCAGTTCTAGGGGTGGCGGGGGGGGCGAGGAGACCCAGTACTTC.

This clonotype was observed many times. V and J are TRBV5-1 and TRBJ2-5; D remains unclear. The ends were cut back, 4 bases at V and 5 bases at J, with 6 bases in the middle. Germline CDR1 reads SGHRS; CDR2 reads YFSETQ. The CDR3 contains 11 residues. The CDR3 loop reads CASSASETQYF. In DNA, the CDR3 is TGCGCCAGCAGCGCGTCGGAGACCCAGTACTTC.

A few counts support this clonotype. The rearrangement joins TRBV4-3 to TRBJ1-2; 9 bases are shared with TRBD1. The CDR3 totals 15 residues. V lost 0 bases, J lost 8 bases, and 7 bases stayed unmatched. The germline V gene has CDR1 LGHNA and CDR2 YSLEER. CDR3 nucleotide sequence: TGCGCCAGCAGCCAAGACTGGGGACAGGGAAGCGGCTACACCTTC. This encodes CASSQDWGQGSGYTF.

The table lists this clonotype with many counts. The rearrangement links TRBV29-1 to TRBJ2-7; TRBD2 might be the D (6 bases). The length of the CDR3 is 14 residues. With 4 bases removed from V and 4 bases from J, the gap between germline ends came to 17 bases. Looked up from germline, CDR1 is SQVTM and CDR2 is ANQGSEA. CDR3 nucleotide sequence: TGCAGCGTTGGAGGGGTCCCCGGGAGTTACGAGCAGTACTTC. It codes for CSVGGVPGSYEQYF.

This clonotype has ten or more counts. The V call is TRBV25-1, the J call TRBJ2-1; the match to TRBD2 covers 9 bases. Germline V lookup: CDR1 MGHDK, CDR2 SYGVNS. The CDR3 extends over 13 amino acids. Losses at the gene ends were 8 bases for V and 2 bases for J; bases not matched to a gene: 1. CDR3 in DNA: TGTGCCAGCCGCGGGGGGGCCTACAATGAGCAGTTCTTC. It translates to CASRGGAYNEQFF.

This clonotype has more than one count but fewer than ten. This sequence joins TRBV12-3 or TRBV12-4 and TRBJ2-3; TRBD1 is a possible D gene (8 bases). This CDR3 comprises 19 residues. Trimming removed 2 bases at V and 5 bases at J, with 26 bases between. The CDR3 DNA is TGTGCCAGCAGTTTACAATCTTCAGGGGGGGCAGGGGGCAGAGATACGCAGTATTTT. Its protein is CASSLQSSGGAGGRDTQYF.

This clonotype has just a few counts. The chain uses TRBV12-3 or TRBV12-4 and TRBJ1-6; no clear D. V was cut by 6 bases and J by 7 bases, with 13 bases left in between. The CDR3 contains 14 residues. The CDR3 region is CASRGRARNSPLHF. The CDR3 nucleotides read TGTGCCAGCAGGGGGAGGGCTCGAAATTCACCCCTCCACTTT.

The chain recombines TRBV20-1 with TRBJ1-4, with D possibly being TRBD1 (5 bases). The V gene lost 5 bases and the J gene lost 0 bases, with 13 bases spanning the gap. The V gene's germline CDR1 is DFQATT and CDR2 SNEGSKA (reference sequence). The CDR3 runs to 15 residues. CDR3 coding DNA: TGCAGTGCTCGGGGGACGGCAGCAACTAATGAAAAACTGTTTTTT. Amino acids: CSARGTAATNEKLFF.

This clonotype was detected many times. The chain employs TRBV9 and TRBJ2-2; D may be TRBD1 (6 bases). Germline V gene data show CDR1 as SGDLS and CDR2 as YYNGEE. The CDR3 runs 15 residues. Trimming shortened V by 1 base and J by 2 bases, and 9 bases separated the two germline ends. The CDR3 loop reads CASSVMTGNTGELFF. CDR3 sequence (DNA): TGTGCCAGCAGCGTAATGACAGGCAACACCGGGGAGCTGTTTTTT.

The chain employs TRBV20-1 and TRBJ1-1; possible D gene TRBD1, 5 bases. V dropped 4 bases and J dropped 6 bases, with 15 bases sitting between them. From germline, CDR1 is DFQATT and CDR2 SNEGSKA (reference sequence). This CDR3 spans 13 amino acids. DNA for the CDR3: TGCAGTGCTATACTCGAAGGAGGGGCTGAAGCTTTCTTT. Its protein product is CSAILEGGAEAFF.

The CDR3 sequence is CASSYEGLAFGNQPQHF. The CDR3 nucleotides are TGTGCCAGCAGTTACGAGGGATTAGCCTTTGGCAATCAGCCCCAGCATTTT. This chain uses TRBV6-2 or TRBV6-3 with TRBJ1-5; D uncertain. Trimming took 2 bases from V and 2 from J, leaving 16 bases between them. CDR3 length: 17 amino acids. The V gene's germline CDR1 is MNHEY and CDR2 SVGEGT.

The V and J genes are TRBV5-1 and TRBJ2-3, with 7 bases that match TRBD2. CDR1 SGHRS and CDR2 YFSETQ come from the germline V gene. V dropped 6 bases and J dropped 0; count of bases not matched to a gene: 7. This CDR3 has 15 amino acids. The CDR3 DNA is TGCGCCAGCACTTCAGACGGGGGGAGCACAGATACGCAGTATTTT. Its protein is CASTSDGGSTDTQYF.